Given below is one T cell receptor (beta chain) in context. Its target is unknown. Assay: immunoSEQ multiplex PCR; the TCRdb copy retains only in-frame clones and omits some. Among about 78,000 clones listed, around 90% were seen once. These data come from a study of OX40 agonist ivuxolimab in advanced cancers. General observations from the study: Among some nonresponders, normalized T-cell clonal expansion was also low.

The germline CDR1 and CDR2 sequences are SQVTM and ANQGSEA. The germline V and J ends were trimmed by 7 bases and 0 bases, with 15 bases remaining between them. CDR3 size: 14 residues. Blood samples were obtained at baseline, cycle 4 day 1, and cycle 7 day 1. Material: CD4+ or CD8+ T cells sorted from blood, obtained in a trial of the OX40 agonist ivuxolimab. This clonotype was obtained from an adult with an advanced solid tumor such as melanoma, head and neck, liver or kidney cancer. The V gene is TRBV29-1, the J gene TRBJ1-2; D remains ambiguous. The DNA for the CDR3 is TGCAGCGCGACGATAGGAGATCCTAACTATGGCTACACCTTC. Amino acids: CSATIGDPNYGYTF.